These T cell receptor beta chains were read from a single sample in a study of T cell responses to AZD1222 COVID-19 vaccine. Repertoires were generated with immunoSEQ multiplex PCR, while TCRdb's copy carries only in-frame clones and drops some. The top ten hold more than 5.5% of the sample, which has some 160,000 clones, roughly 86% seen once. The specimen comprised peripheral blood, sampled on day 0 of AZD1222 vaccination. These receptors were obtained from an adult in good health. Each CDR3 is given with its conserved first and last residue. The order of the fields is clone size, D gene, J gene, V gene, CDR3 protein, CDR3 DNA. D genes are given only for firm matches. The size field is filled for only some rows; it gives once, few, many or a size class.

clone_size: many; d_call: TRBD1; j_call: TRBJ1-5; v_call: TRBV5-6; cdr3_aa: CASSLDRGRNQPQHF; cdr3_nt: TGTGCCAGCAGCTTGGACAGGGGGCGCAATCAGCCCCAGCATTTT
clone_size: few; d_call: NA; j_call: TRBJ1-2; v_call: TRBV18; cdr3_aa: CASSPLGQGHGYTF; cdr3_nt: TGTGCCAGCTCACCACTGGGGCAGGGACATGGCTACACCTTC
clone_size: NA; d_call: NA; j_call: TRBJ1-5; v_call: TRBV29-1; cdr3_aa: CSVGGLGDQPQHF; cdr3_nt: TGCAGCGTGGGAGGTTTAGGGGATCAGCCCCAGCATTTT
clone_size: NA; d_call: NA; j_call: TRBJ1-6; v_call: TRBV6-5; cdr3_aa: CASSSGGWDSPLHF; cdr3_nt: TGTGCCAGCAGCTCTGGGGGCTGGGATTCACCCCTCCACTTT
clone_size: NA; d_call: TRBD1; j_call: TRBJ1-2; v_call: TRBV28; cdr3_aa: CASSPGQVYYGYTF; cdr3_nt: TGTGCCAGCAGTCCCGGACAGGTTTACTATGGCTACACCTTC
clone_size: NA; d_call: NA; j_call: TRBJ1-4; v_call: TRBV7-2; cdr3_aa: CASSFGPGEKLFF; cdr3_nt: TGTGCCAGCAGCTTTGGACCGGGGGAAAAACTGTTTTTT
clone_size: once; d_call: NA; j_call: TRBJ1-1; v_call: TRBV6-1; cdr3_aa: CASSDPRGKAEAFF; cdr3_nt: TGTGCCAGCAGTGACCCAAGGGGTAAGGCTGAAGCTTTCTTT
clone_size: NA; d_call: NA; j_call: TRBJ2-1; v_call: TRBV27; cdr3_aa: CASSLNKGQEQFF; cdr3_nt: TGTGCCAGCAGTTTAAACAAGGGGCAAGAGCAGTTCTTC
clone_size: NA; d_call: NA; j_call: TRBJ1-1; v_call: TRBV10-3; cdr3_aa: CAISAGTKGTEAFF; cdr3_nt: TGTGCCATCAGTGCCGGGACAAAGGGGACTGAAGCTTTCTTT
clone_size: NA; d_call: NA; j_call: TRBJ1-4; v_call: TRBV5-5; cdr3_aa: CASSLTRGEKLFF; cdr3_nt: TGTGCCAGCAGCTTGACGCGGGGGGAAAAACTGTTTTTT
clone_size: NA; d_call: NA; j_call: TRBJ1-3; v_call: TRBV4-2; cdr3_aa: CASSQDQNSGNTIYF; cdr3_nt: TGTGCCAGCAGCCAGGACCAAAACTCTGGAAACACCATATATTTT
clone_size: NA; d_call: NA; j_call: TRBJ2-1; v_call: TRBV11-2; cdr3_aa: CASSLGPTRHNEQFF; cdr3_nt: TGTGCCAGCAGCTTAGGCCCGACCCGGCACAATGAGCAGTTCTTC
clone_size: NA; d_call: NA; j_call: TRBJ2-3; v_call: TRBV6-2/TRBV6-3; cdr3_aa: CASSILTRRDTQYF; cdr3_nt: TGTGCCAGCAGCATACTGACGAGGCGGGATACGCAGTATTTT
clone_size: NA; d_call: TRBD1; j_call: TRBJ1-5; v_call: TRBV7-8; cdr3_aa: CASSFRTGYQPQHF; cdr3_nt: TGTGCCAGCAGCTTTCGGACAGGATATCAGCCCCAGCATTTT
clone_size: NA; d_call: NA; j_call: TRBJ1-2; v_call: TRBV29-1; cdr3_aa: CSVDIGFYGYTF; cdr3_nt: TGCAGCGTTGACATCGGGTTCTATGGCTACACCTTC
clone_size: many; d_call: NA; j_call: TRBJ2-7; v_call: TRBV5-1; cdr3_aa: CASSDPMGLLSYEQYF; cdr3_nt: TGCGCCAGCAGCGACCCGATGGGGCTTCTTTCCTACGAGCAGTACTTC
clone_size: NA; d_call: TRBD1; j_call: TRBJ2-7; v_call: TRBV4-2; cdr3_aa: CASSQGQGPSYEQYF; cdr3_nt: TGTGCCAGCAGCCAAGGACAGGGGCCCTCCTACGAGCAGTACTTC
clone_size: NA; d_call: NA; j_call: TRBJ1-6; v_call: TRBV27; cdr3_aa: CASTGWESLGNSPLHF; cdr3_nt: TGTGCCAGCACCGGGTGGGAGAGCCTGGGCAATTCACCCCTCCACTTT
clone_size: once; d_call: TRBD1; j_call: TRBJ1-2; v_call: TRBV24-1; cdr3_aa: CATSDWRQGFYGYTF; cdr3_nt: TGTGCCACCAGTGATTGGAGACAGGGCTTCTATGGCTACACCTTC
clone_size: few; d_call: NA; j_call: TRBJ1-6; v_call: TRBV27; cdr3_aa: CASSLDDQGIGSPLHF; cdr3_nt: TGTGCCAGCAGTTTAGACGATCAGGGGATAGGTTCACCCCTCCACTTT
clone_size: NA; d_call: NA; j_call: TRBJ1-2; v_call: TRBV9; cdr3_aa: CASSPSPGPYGYTF; cdr3_nt: TGTGCCAGCAGCCCCAGCCCGGGGCCCTATGGCTACACCTTC
clone_size: NA; d_call: TRBD2; j_call: TRBJ2-1; v_call: TRBV7-6; cdr3_aa: CASSSIAGGRNYNEQFF; cdr3_nt: TGTGCCAGCAGCTCTATAGCGGGGGGGCGGAACTACAATGAGCAGTTCTTC
clone_size: NA; d_call: NA; j_call: TRBJ2-7; v_call: TRBV10-1; cdr3_aa: CASSERAYHSYEQYF; cdr3_nt: TGCGCCAGCAGTGAGAGAGCCTACCACTCCTACGAGCAGTACTTC
clone_size: NA; d_call: NA; j_call: TRBJ2-7; v_call: TRBV4-3; cdr3_aa: CASSQGFGLYEQYF; cdr3_nt: TGCGCCAGCAGCCAAGGTTTTGGCCTATACGAGCAGTACTTC
clone_size: NA; d_call: NA; j_call: TRBJ1-2; v_call: TRBV7-9; cdr3_aa: CASSRPDEYGYTF; cdr3_nt: TGTGCCAGCAGCCGACCCGACGAGTATGGCTACACCTTC
clone_size: NA; d_call: TRBD1; j_call: TRBJ1-4; v_call: TRBV28; cdr3_aa: CASSSPRQGGEKLFF; cdr3_nt: TGTGCCAGCAGTTCCCCCCGACAGGGGGGTGAAAAACTGTTTTTT
clone_size: NA; d_call: NA; j_call: TRBJ2-1; v_call: TRBV12-3/TRBV12-4; cdr3_aa: CASSLGGQFF; cdr3_nt: TGTGCCAGCAGTTTAGGAGGGCAGTTCTTC
clone_size: once; d_call: NA; j_call: TRBJ2-7; v_call: TRBV14; cdr3_aa: CASGLLYEQYF; cdr3_nt: TGTGCCAGCGGGCTCCTCTACGAGCAGTACTTC
clone_size: NA; d_call: TRBD1; j_call: TRBJ2-7; v_call: TRBV20-1; cdr3_aa: CSARGDSKQYF; cdr3_nt: TGCAGTGCTAGAGGGGACAGTAAGCAGTACTTC